These 32 T cell receptor beta chains share one sample of origin, sequenced in a study of cytomegalovirus exposure and HLA in healthy donors. It was with 60 Vbeta and 13 Jbeta primers that the PCR ran. Here immunoSEQ multiplex PCR was the method, and the copy in TCRdb shows in-frame clones only, minus some. The sample has over 110,000 clones; about 80% are singletons. Sequencing was done on a sample of PBMCs. These receptors all stem from a woman between 35 and 50 years old in good health and CMV-seropositive.

The chain employs TRBV30 and TRBJ2-3; TRBD2 is a possible D gene (6 bases). CDR1 and CDR2 from the germline V gene are GTSNPN and SVGIG (reference sequence). Trimming stripped 4 bases from V and 1 base from J, with 18 bases between. There are 16 residues in the CDR3. CDR3: CAWMAGSRWGTDTQYF. CDR3 nucleotide sequence: TGTGCCTGGATGGCGGGATCTCGTTGGGGCACAGATACGCAGTATTTT.

Only a few counts were recorded for this clone. V and J are TRBV21-1 and TRBJ2-1; TRBD2 is the table's D call and was not checked against the DNA. TRBV21-1 constitutes a pseudogene. The CDR3 length is 15 residues. The chain's CDR3 is CASSKDPGGYNEQFF. CDR3 DNA sequence: TGTGCCAGCAGCAAAGACCCCGGGGGCTACAATGAGCAGTTCTTC.

V is TRBV4-1 and J is TRBJ2-5, with TRBD2 matching 7 bases. The CDR3 is 14 residues long. Trimming removed 4 bases from V and 5 bases from J; junction bases left unmatched: 7. Germline lookup yields CDR1 MGHRA and CDR2 YSYEKL. CDR3 nucleotide sequence: TGCGCCAGCAGCCCTCCGGGACTAAGGGAGACCCAGTACTTC. Its protein is CASSPPGLRETQYF.

This chain links TRBV11-1 with TRBJ2-3; 9 bases agree with TRBD2. The V segment lost 5 bases and the J segment 13 bases; nucleotides outside the gene matches: 16. The germline CDR1 and CDR2 sequences are SGHAT and FQDESV (reference sequence). The length of the CDR3 is 15 residues. CDR3 in DNA: TGTGCCAGCAGCCCCCAGTTGGCTAGCGGGGTGCGTGAGTATTTT. Its protein is CASSPQLASGVREYF. Drawing the rest from reference TRBV11-1 and TRBJ2-3, the complete variable domain is EAEVAQSPRYKITEKSQAVAFWCDPISGHATLYWYRQILGQGPELLVQFQDESVVDDSQLPKDRFSAERLKGVDSTLKIQPAELGDSAMYLCASSPQLASGVREYFGPGTRLTVL.

J is TRBJ2-7 and V is TRBV28, with 7 bases identical to TRBD1. V dropped 8 bases and J dropped 4; count of bases not matched to a gene: 2. The germline gives CDR1 MDHEN, CDR2 SYDVKM. There are 11 residues in the CDR3. The CDR3 is CASEQGYEQYF. DNA for the CDR3: TGTGCCAGCGAACAGGGGTACGAGCAGTACTTC.

The V and J genes are TRBV9 and TRBJ2-5, with D perhaps matching TRBD1 (6 bases). V shed 4 bases and J shed 1 base, with 11 bases lying between them. This CDR3 region has 14 residues. The germline gives CDR1 SGDLS, CDR2 YYNGEE. CDR3 amino acids: CASSLRQVQETQYF. The CDR3 region has the DNA TGTGCCAGCAGCCTCCGACAGGTCCAAGAGACCCAGTACTTC.

The rearrangement links TRBV10-1 to TRBJ2-2, with 9 bases identical to TRBD1. V was pared by 8 bases and J by 5 bases, with 9 bases of the junction left unmatched. This CDR3 is built from 15 residues. CDR1 and CDR2 from the germline V gene are WNHNN and SYGVQD (reference sequence). CDR3 residues: CASGRGQGGTGELFF. The CDR3 DNA reads as TGCGCCAGCGGCCGGGGACAGGGTGGGACCGGGGAGCTGTTTTTT.

The chain uses TRBV6-6 and TRBJ2-5, with TRBD1 matching over 7 bases. J was trimmed by 2 bases and V by 2 bases; bases with no gene match: 2. The CDR3 is 14 amino acids. Germline CDR1 MNHNY, CDR2 SVGAGI (reference sequence). The CDR3 region has the DNA TGTGCCAGCAGTTACGTGACAGGGCAAGAGACCCAGTACTTC. This gives the protein CASSYVTGQETQYF.

This clone has a single count. This chain joins TRBV4-1 and TRBJ2-3, with 7 bases fitting TRBD1. This CDR3 has 14 residues. Trimming at V came to 2 bases and at J to 6 bases, leaving 5 bases not matched to a gene. Per the germline V gene, CDR1 is MGHRA and CDR2 is YSYEKL. The CDR3 region is CASSQTGAQDTQYF. In nucleotides, the CDR3 is TGCGCCAGCAGCCAAACAGGGGCCCAGGATACGCAGTATTTT.

This clone was picked up one time. This chain uses TRBV2 with TRBJ2-3, with D possibly TRBD2 on 6 matching bases. V was shortened by 7 bases and J by 8 bases, with 13 bases between the two germline ends. Looked up from germline, CDR1 is SNHLY and CDR2 is FYNNEI. The CDR3 is 12 residues long. The CDR3 DNA is TGTGCCAGCACCTCAGTGCGGGGTACGCAGTATTTT. Its translation is CASTSVRGTQYF.

V gene TRBV7-9 combines with J gene TRBJ2-1; a possible D gene is TRBD2 (5 bases). Trimming removed 5 bases from V and 2 bases from J, with 13 bases in between. CDR3 length equals 15 residues. CDR1 SEHNR and CDR2 FQNEAQ come from the germline V gene (reference sequence). CDR3 region: CASSIKRNPYNEQFF. The CDR3 region has the DNA TGTGCCAGCAGCATAAAGCGGAATCCCTACAATGAGCAGTTCTTC.

This clone was seen more than once but under ten times. The V call is TRBV5-5, the J call TRBJ1-1; the D is unclear. CDR1 SGHKS and CDR2 YYEKEE come from the germline V gene (reference sequence). The CDR3 consists of 18 residues. Deletions cut 1 base from V and 3 bases from J, with 22 bases between. The CDR3 reads CASSLRAGTSTGYTEAFF. CDR3 coding DNA: TGTGCCAGCAGCTTGAGGGCGGGCACCTCAACGGGTTACACTGAAGCTTTCTTT.

The rearrangement links TRBV6-1 to TRBJ1-3; no definite D call. V was shortened by 4 bases and J by 0 bases, with 13 bases between the two germline ends. Germline lookup yields CDR1 MNHNS and CDR2 SASEGT. The CDR3 runs to 16 residues. CDR3 protein: CASSAFPRDSGNTIYF. CDR3 bases: TGTGCCAGCAGTGCCTTCCCCCGGGACTCTGGAAACACCATATATTTT.

V gene TRBV27 combines with J gene TRBJ2-2; 7 nucleotides line up with TRBD2. V gave up 6 bases and J gave up 5 bases; unmatched junction bases: 6. CDR1 and CDR2 (germline): MNHEY, SMNVEV (reference sequence). This CDR3 is 14 amino acids long. The DNA for the CDR3 is TGTGCCAGCAGGAGACTGGGGGGGACCGGGGAGCTGTTTTTT. This codes for CASRRLGGTGELFF.

The chain has TRBV6-6 and TRBJ1-5, with D uncertain. Looked up from germline, CDR1 is MNHNY and CDR2 is SVGAGI (reference sequence). The V and J ends lost 6 bases and 3 bases respectively, with 9 bases between them. This CDR3 comprises 13 residues. In DNA, the CDR3 is TGTGCCAGCAGATTCACCTACAATCAGCCCCAGCATTTT. Amino acid sequence: CASRFTYNQPQHF.

This clone came up a few times. V is TRBV29-1 and J is TRBJ2-5; possible D gene TRBD1, 6 bases. Germline V gives CDR1 SQVTM, CDR2 ANQGSEA. V was cut by 5 bases and J by 4 bases, with 14 bases left in between. The CDR3 loop spans 13 amino acids. For the CDR3, the DNA is TGCAGCGTTCAATTACGACAGGCAGAGACCCAGTACTTC. It codes for CSVQLRQAETQYF.

The chain employs TRBV4-1 and TRBJ1-4, with 11 bases aligning to TRBD1. This CDR3 contains 16 residues. V lost 3 bases, J lost 6 bases, and 6 bases stayed unmatched. Looked up from germline, CDR1 is MGHRA and CDR2 is YSYEKL. The CDR3 loop is CASSQGQGGEDEKLFF. In nucleotides, the CDR3 is TGCGCCAGCAGCCAGGGACAGGGGGGAGAGGATGAAAAACTGTTTTTT.

The chain joins TRBV29-1 to TRBJ1-6; the match to TRBD1 covers 7 bases. Germline trimming cut 7 bases from V and 6 bases from J; bases unmatched to any gene: 9. The CDR3 consists of 14 residues. CDR1 and CDR2 from the germline V gene are SQVTM and ANQGSEA. CDR3 DNA sequence: TGCAGCGCCGCAGGGGGTGGCCCTAATTCACCCCTCCACTTT. Translating gives CSAAGGGPNSPLHF.

The rearrangement links TRBV6-6 to TRBJ2-7; possible D gene TRBD1, 5 bases. Germline values: CDR1 MNHNY, CDR2 SVGAGI (reference sequence). The CDR3 loop spans 14 amino acids. The V end was cut by 2 bases, the J end by 4 bases, with 12 bases between. CDR3 sequence (DNA): TGTGCCAGCAGTTACCGCGAAGACAGATACGAGCAGTACTTC. Translating it yields CASSYREDRYEQYF.

V usage is TRBV4-1 and J usage is TRBJ2-5, with TRBD2 as a possible D gene (7 bases). Germline CDR1 MGHRA, CDR2 YSYEKL. V shed 4 bases and J shed 4 bases, with 13 bases lying between them. The CDR3 contains 14 residues. CDR3 sequence (DNA): TGCGCCAGCAGCCCCGTGGGGGGGCGAGAGACCCAGTACTTC. This codes for CASSPVGGRETQYF.

This clone has just a few counts. The CDR3 reads CSVVDRLSGANVLTF. The CDR3 coding sequence is TGCAGCGTTGTTGACAGGCTCTCTGGGGCCAACGTCCTGACTTTC. V and J are TRBV29-1 and TRBJ2-6; weak D call: TRBD1 (6 bases). Germline V CDR1 and CDR2: SQVTM, ANQGSEA. Trimming removed 4 bases at V and 0 bases at J, with 10 bases between. The CDR3 runs 15 residues.

The chain has TRBV5-1 and TRBJ2-2, with a tentative D call TRBD2 (6 bases). V lost 5 bases and J lost 6, with 17 bases in between. This CDR3 is 15 amino acids long. CDR1 and CDR2 from the germline V gene are SGHRS and YFSETQ. CDR3 region: CASSYAGLGAGELFF. In DNA form, the CDR3 reads TGCGCCAGCAGTTACGCGGGGCTAGGGGCCGGGGAGCTGTTTTTT. Looking up the rest from reference TRBV5-1 and TRBJ2-2 gives the full variable domain: KAGVTQTPRYLIKTRGQQVTLSCSPISGHRSVSWYQQTPGQGLQFLFEYFSETQRNKGNFPGRFSGRQFSNSRSEMNVSTLELGDSALYLCASSYAGLGAGELFFGEGSRLTVL.

V is TRBV19 and J is TRBJ1-5; D is unclear. CDR3 size: 17 residues. Trimming pared 4 bases from V and 0 bases from J, leaving 16 bases between. Germline assignment: CDR1 LNHDA and CDR2 SQIVND (reference sequence). CDR3: CASSKVLGGISNQPQHF. Here the CDR3 DNA reads TGTGCCAGTAGTAAGGTCTTGGGAGGGATTAGCAATCAGCCCCAGCATTTT.

The J gene is TRBJ2-2, the V gene TRBV2; D is unresolved. V lost 2 bases and J lost 6, with 7 bases in between. The CDR3 extends over 13 amino acids. CDR1 and CDR2 (germline): SNHLY, FYNNEI. CDR3 sequence reads: CASSETSAGELFF. CDR3 bases: TGTGCCAGCAGTGAAACGAGCGCCGGGGAGCTGTTTTTT.

The chain combines TRBV28 with TRBJ2-2; D is possibly TRBD2 (5 bases). Trimming left V 5 bases short and J 5 bases short, with 12 bases between. The CDR3 is 14 amino acids. Germline loops: CDR1 MDHEN, CDR2 SYDVKM. The CDR3 spells CASSPLLDTGELFF. For the CDR3, the DNA is TGTGCCAGCAGTCCCTTACTAGATACCGGGGAGCTGTTTTTT. The full variable domain, its missing parts supplied by reference TRBV28 and TRBJ2-2, is DVKVTQSSRYLVKRTGEKVFLECVQDMDHENMFWYRQDPGLGLRLIYFSYDVKMKEKGDIPEGYSVSREKKERFSLILESASTNQTSMYLCASSPLLDTGELFFGEGSRLTVL.

In nucleotides, the CDR3 is TGTGCCAGCAGCCCTCCCCCAGGGACAGATTACAATGAGCAGTTCTTC. Translating gives CASSPPPGTDYNEQFF. The chain links TRBV5-4 to TRBJ2-1; 7 bases agree with TRBD1. The CDR3 length is 16 residues. Germline values: CDR1 SGHNT, CDR2 YYREEE (reference sequence). V gave up 4 bases and J gave up 4 bases; unmatched junction bases: 11.

V gene TRBV28 combines with J gene TRBJ1-1; D is possibly TRBD1 (5 bases). V lost 4 bases and J lost 11, with 11 bases in between. CDR3 size: 11 residues. Germline CDR1 MDHEN, CDR2 SYDVKM. The CDR3 nucleotides are TGTGCCAGCAGTTCGAACCCAGGGGCTTTCTTT. It yields the protein CASSSNPGAFF.

The chain recombines TRBV7-9 with TRBJ2-5; D unresolved. CDR3 length: 13 amino acids. With 2 bases removed from V and 5 bases from J, the gap between germline ends came to 9 bases. CDR1 and CDR2 from the germline V gene are SEHNR and FQNEAQ (reference sequence). CDR3 nucleotides: TGTGCCAGCAGCTTAAATCCTCGGGAGACCCAGTACTTC. This translates into CASSLNPRETQYF.

V usage is TRBV6-5 and J usage is TRBJ2-7, with 9 bases fitting TRBD2. CDR3 length: 14 residues. Looked up from germline, CDR1 is MNHEY and CDR2 is SVGAGI. V lost 4 bases and J lost 6; bases outside the gene matches: 7. The CDR3 bases are TGTGCCAGCAGTTTCCGCGGGAGGGCCGGCGAGCAGTACTTC. Encoded protein: CASSFRGRAGEQYF.

The chain has TRBV19 and TRBJ1-1, with D possibly being TRBD1 (6 bases). V shed 3 bases and J shed 1 base, with 15 bases lying between them. CDR1 LNHDA and CDR2 SQIVND come from the germline V gene (reference sequence). The CDR3 consists of 16 residues. CDR3 in amino acids: CASSMVQGWKNTEAFF. In nucleotides, the CDR3 is TGTGCCAGTAGTATGGTCCAGGGGTGGAAGAACACTGAAGCTTTCTTT.

The rearrangement uses TRBV30 and TRBJ2-4; D call uncertain. CDR1 and CDR2 (germline): GTSNPN, SVGIG (reference sequence). Trimming stripped 0 bases from V and 7 bases from J, with 10 bases between. CDR3 length: 13 residues. Here the CDR3 DNA reads TGTGCCTGGAGTGTGGGCGCAGCCAACATTCAGTACTTC. The encoded protein is CAWSVGAANIQYF.

The V and J genes are TRBV10-1 and TRBJ2-2, with a possible D match to TRBD1 (6 bases). V dropped 9 bases and J dropped 7 bases, with 12 bases sitting between them. The CDR3 is 12 amino acids. Germline V gene data show CDR1 as WNHNN and CDR2 as SYGVQD (reference sequence). The CDR3 nucleotides are TGCGCCAGTACTGGACAGAACGGGGAGCTGTTTTTT. Protein sequence: CASTGQNGELFF.